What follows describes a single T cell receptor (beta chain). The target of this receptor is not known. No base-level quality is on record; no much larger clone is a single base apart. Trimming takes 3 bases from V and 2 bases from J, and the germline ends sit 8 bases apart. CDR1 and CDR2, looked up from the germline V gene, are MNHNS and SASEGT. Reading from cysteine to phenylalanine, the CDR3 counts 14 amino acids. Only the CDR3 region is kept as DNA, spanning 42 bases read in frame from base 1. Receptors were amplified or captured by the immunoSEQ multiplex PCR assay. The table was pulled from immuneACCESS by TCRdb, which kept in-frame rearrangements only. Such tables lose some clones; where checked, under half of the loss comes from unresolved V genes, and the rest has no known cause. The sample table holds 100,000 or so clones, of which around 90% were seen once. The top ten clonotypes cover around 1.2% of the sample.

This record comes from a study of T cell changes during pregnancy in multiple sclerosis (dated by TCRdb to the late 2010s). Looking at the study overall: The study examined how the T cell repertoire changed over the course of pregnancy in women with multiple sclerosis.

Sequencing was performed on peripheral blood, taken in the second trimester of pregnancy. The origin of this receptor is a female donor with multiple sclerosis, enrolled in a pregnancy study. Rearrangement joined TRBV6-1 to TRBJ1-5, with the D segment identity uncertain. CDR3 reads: CASSEEGGNQPQHF. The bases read TGTGCCAGCAGTGAGGAGGGTGGCAATCAGCCCCAGCATTTT.